These 17 T cell receptor beta chains were all obtained from the same sample, sequenced in a study of CD8+ T cells in alopecia areata. Sorting of CD4+ cells into CD25+CD127- cells (for roughly five patients) was performed. Sequencing relied on a cDNA template that was reverse transcribed from extracted RNA. Sequencing used immunoSEQ multiplex PCR; TCRdb keeps in-frame clones, though not all of them. The sample contains 37,000 or so clones, roughly 53% of which appear only once. Sequenced sample: CD4+ Tregs sorted from blood. These receptors came from a human donor with alopecia areata.

The chain carries TRBV7-2 and TRBJ2-7; perhaps TRBD1 as D (6 bases). Per the germline V gene, CDR1 is SGHTA and CDR2 is FQGNSA. Trimming shortened V by 0 bases and J by 5 bases, and 17 bases separated the two germline ends. The length of the CDR3 is 16 residues. The CDR3 loop reads CASSLAHIQGRNEQYF. DNA for the CDR3: TGTGCCAGCAGCTTAGCCCATATACAGGGACGGAACGAGCAGTACTTC.

This clone has only a few counts. The J gene is TRBJ2-5, the V gene TRBV29-1, with D perhaps matching TRBD1 or TRBD2 (5 bases each). The germline V gene encodes CDR1 SQVTM and CDR2 ANQGSEA. The CDR3 is 13 amino acids. Trimming removed 5 bases at V and 2 bases at J, with 12 bases between. The CDR3 is CSVKRGPQETQYF. The CDR3 DNA reads TGCAGCGTTAAGAGGGGACCACAAGAGACCCAGTACTTC. The whole variable domain, remainder taken from reference TRBV29-1 and TRBJ2-5, is SAVISQKPSRDICQRGTSLTIQCQVDSQVTMMFWYRQQPGQSLTLIATANQGSEATYESGFVIDKFPISRPNLTFSTLTVSNMSPEDSSIYLCSVKRGPQETQYFGPGTRLLVL.

The chain joins TRBV28 to TRBJ2-7; possibly TRBD2 for D (6 bases). Trimming took 6 bases from V and 1 from J, leaving 10 bases between them. The CDR3 consists of 13 residues. Germline CDR1 and CDR2: MDHEN and SYDVKM. This chain's CDR3 is CASRGGNSYEQYF. The CDR3, as DNA: TGTGCCAGCAGAGGAGGGAATTCCTACGAGCAGTACTTC.

The V gene is TRBV7-9, the J gene TRBJ1-2; 8 bases agree with TRBD1. V lost 2 bases to trimming and J lost 5 bases; unmatched junction nucleotides: 13. CDR1 and CDR2 from the germline V gene are SEHNR and FQNEAQ (reference sequence). The CDR3 runs 17 residues. CDR3: CASSLQGAFLPIYGYTF. CDR3 in DNA: TGTGCCAGCAGCTTACAGGGGGCGTTTCTCCCGATTTATGGCTACACCTTC. Complete variable domain (other parts from reference TRBV7-9 and TRBJ1-2): DTGVSQNPRHKITKRGQNVTFRCDPISEHNRLYWYRQTLGQGPEFLTYFQNEAQLEKSRLLSDRFSAERPKGSFSTLEIQRTEQGDSAMYLCASSLQGAFLPIYGYTFGSGTRLTVV.

The chain uses TRBV7-3 and TRBJ2-2; maybe TRBD2 (5 bases). V lost 1 base, J lost 4 bases, and 22 bases lay in between. CDR1 SGHTA and CDR2 FQGTGA come from the germline V gene. The CDR3 is 19 amino acids. The CDR3 is CASSLKGPAGGGRTGELFF. CDR3 coding DNA: TGTGCCAGCAGCTTAAAAGGCCCGGCTGGCGGCGGGCGCACCGGGGAGCTGTTTTTT.

This clone showed up just a few times. V is TRBV5-1 and J is TRBJ2-3; a possible D gene is TRBD2 (5 bases). Germline CDR1 is SGHRS and CDR2 is YFSETQ. V gave up 0 bases and J gave up 4 bases, with 9 bases separating them. The CDR3 consists of 14 residues. CDR3 coding DNA: TGCGCCAGCAGCTTGGGTCTAGCATCAGATACGCAGTATTTT. Translating it yields CASSLGLASDTQYF. The full variable domain, with the rest looked up from reference TRBV5-1 and TRBJ2-3, is KAGVTQTPRYLIKTRGQQVTLSCSPISGHRSVSWYQQTPGQGLQFLFEYFSETQRNKGNFPGRFSGRQFSNSRSEMNVSTLELGDSALYLCASSLGLASDTQYFGPGTRLTVL.

The gene calls are TRBV9 and TRBJ1-1, with D possibly matching TRBD1 (5 bases). The length of the CDR3 is 13 residues. V was shortened by 0 bases and J by 11 bases, with 14 bases between the two germline ends. Germline lookup yields CDR1 SGDLS and CDR2 YYNGEE. CDR3 DNA: TGTGCCAGCAGCGTAGTCGACAGCCTGGCGGCTTTCTTT. This codes for CASSVVDSLAAFF.

This clone was seen a few times. The chain employs TRBV11-2 and TRBJ2-1, with TRBD1 matching over 7 bases. Germline V gene lookup returns CDR1 SGHAT and CDR2 FQNNGV. The CDR3 has 16 amino acids. With V trimmed by 3 bases and J by 4 bases, 9 bases remained unmatched. Here the CDR3 reads CASSLERQGRYNEQFF. CDR3 in DNA: TGTGCCAGCAGCTTGGAACGACAGGGACGATACAATGAGCAGTTCTTC. Full variable domain (remainder filled in from reference TRBV11-2 and TRBJ2-1): EAGVAQSPRYKIIEKRQSVAFWCNPISGHATLYWYQQILGQGPKLLIQFQNNGVVDDSQLPKDRFSAERLKGVDSTLKIQPAKLEDSAVYLCASSLERQGRYNEQFFGPGTRLTVL.

V is TRBV27 and J is TRBJ2-1; D ambiguous. The CDR3 has 15 residues. Trimming shortened V by 5 bases and J by 7 bases, and 18 bases separated the two germline ends. Germline values: CDR1 MNHEY, CDR2 SMNVEV (reference sequence). The CDR3 reads CASSPPLGTSNEQFF. The CDR3 DNA reads as TGTGCCAGCAGTCCCCCTCTGGGCACCTCGAATGAGCAGTTCTTC.

This clone was observed a single time. CDR3 loop: CASSLVPLGAPETQYF. Written as DNA, the CDR3 is TGCGCCAGCAGCTTGGTGCCCCTAGGGGCCCCAGAGACCCAGTACTTC. The genes are TRBV5-1 and TRBJ2-5; tentative D call: TRBD1 (5 bases). This CDR3 is 16 amino acids long. Trimming removed 0 bases from V and 4 bases from J, with 16 bases in between. Germline CDR1 is SGHRS and CDR2 is YFSETQ.

This clone was counted between two and nine times. The genes are TRBV7-2 and TRBJ2-1, with a tentative D call TRBD2 (5 bases). Germline assignment: CDR1 SGHTA and CDR2 FQGNSA. This CDR3 is 13 amino acids long. V was shortened by 5 bases and J by 8 bases, with 13 bases between the two germline ends. The CDR3 bases are TGTGCCAGCAGCCCATGGGGAGTCGATGAGCAGTTCTTC. As protein: CASSPWGVDEQFF.

V and J are TRBV4-3 and TRBJ2-1; 12 bases align to TRBD2. Germline V gene sequence: CDR1 LGHNA, CDR2 YSLEER. The V segment lost 0 bases and the J segment 8 bases; nucleotides outside the gene matches: 8. The CDR3 is 17 residues long. The CDR3 protein is CASSQEGPSGGADEQFF. CDR3 in DNA: TGCGCCAGCAGCCAAGAAGGGCCTAGCGGGGGGGCGGATGAGCAGTTCTTC.

This chain joins TRBV5-1 and TRBJ2-5, with TRBD2 identical over 14 bases. Looked up from germline, CDR1 is SGHRS and CDR2 is YFSETQ. After removal of 0 bases from V and 4 bases from J, the junction contained 8 bases not matched to a gene. The CDR3 has 18 residues. CDR3 sequence reads: CASSLEGLAGEVRETQYF. DNA of the CDR3: TGCGCCAGCAGCTTGGAGGGACTAGCGGGAGAGGTCCGAGAGACCCAGTACTTC.

In its sample, this clone was seen a few times. The chain links TRBV15 to TRBJ2-5; the D gene is possibly TRBD2 (5 bases). The CDR3 consists of 15 residues. The germline gives CDR1 LNHNV, CDR2 YYDKDF (reference sequence). V was clipped by 1 base and J by 0 bases, with 9 bases between them. CDR3 region: CATSRGGGYQETQYF. DNA of the CDR3: TGTGCCACCAGCAGAGGCGGAGGATACCAAGAGACCCAGTACTTC.

This clone has only a few counts. This chain connects TRBV5-4 to TRBJ2-2, with TRBD2 as a possible D gene (6 bases). Trimming shortened V by 0 bases and J by 5 bases, and 11 bases separated the two germline ends. The CDR3 has 15 residues. The germline CDR1 and CDR2 sequences are SGHNT and YYREEE (reference sequence). CDR3 sequence: CASSLGRGWTGELFF. In DNA, the CDR3 is TGTGCCAGCAGCTTGGGGCGGGGTTGGACCGGGGAGCTGTTTTTT.

CDR3: CASSYRRTSGTGAKNIQYF. The CDR3 DNA follows: TGTGCCAGCAGCTATCGGCGGACTAGCGGGACGGGAGCCAAAAACATTCAGTACTTC. This chain uses TRBV7-2 with TRBJ2-4, with 12 bases aligning to TRBD2. Trimming at V came to 4 bases and at J to 0 bases, leaving 10 bases not matched to a gene. Germline V gives CDR1 SGHTA, CDR2 FQGNSA. The length of the CDR3 is 19 residues.

This clone has a handful of counts. The rearrangement joins TRBV19 to TRBJ2-3, with D possibly called TRBD1 or TRBD2 (5 bases each). Trimming took off 9 bases at V and 4 bases at J, with 17 bases between the two ends. The germline V gene has CDR1 LNHDA and CDR2 SQIVND (reference sequence). This CDR3 has 14 amino acids. The CDR3, as DNA: TGTGCCAGCCGGGACCGCGGTATTCCAGATACGCAGTATTTT. Translated: CASRDRGIPDTQYF.